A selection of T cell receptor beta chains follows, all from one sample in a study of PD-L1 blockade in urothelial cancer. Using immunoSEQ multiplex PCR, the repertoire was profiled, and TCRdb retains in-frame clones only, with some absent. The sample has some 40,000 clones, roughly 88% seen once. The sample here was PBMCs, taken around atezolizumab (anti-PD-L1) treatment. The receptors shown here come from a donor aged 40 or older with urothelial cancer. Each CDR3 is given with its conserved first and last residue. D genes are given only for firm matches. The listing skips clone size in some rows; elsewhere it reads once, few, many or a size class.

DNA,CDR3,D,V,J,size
TGTGCCAGCAGCTTAGGACTAGCTGGGGGCACAGATACGCAGTATTTT,CASSLGLAGGTDTQYF,TRBD2,TRBV11-3,TRBJ2-3,-
TGTGCCAGCAGCGTCGAGGGGGACGGTGAAAAACTGTTTTTT,CASSVEGDGEKLFF,-,TRBV7-9,TRBJ1-4,-
TGTGCCAGCAGCGCCAGGTGGCGGGCCGGGGAGCTGTTTTTT,CASSARWRAGELFF,-,TRBV5-6,TRBJ2-2,-
TGCGCCAGCAGCGCGAACCGGGGGAATGAAAAACTGTTTTTT,CASSANRGNEKLFF,-,TRBV4-3,TRBJ1-4,-
TGTGCCTGGGCCGGACAGTCGGTCTATGGCTACACCTTC,CAWAGQSVYGYTF,-,TRBV30,TRBJ1-2,-
TGCGCCAGCGCCTCTGGCCGGAGCTCCTACGAGCAGTACTTC,CASASGRSSYEQYF,-,TRBV23-1,TRBJ2-7,-
TGCGCCAGCAGCCACGCTGGGACAGGGGGGTCCTACAATGAGCAGTTCTTC,CASSHAGTGGSYNEQFF,TRBD1,TRBV4-3,TRBJ2-1,once
TGTGCCAACACTAGCGGGAGTTACGAGCAGTACTTC,CANTSGSYEQYF,TRBD2,TRBV7-9,TRBJ2-7,-
TGTGCCAGCTGTCTGGGACAGGGCTACGAGCAGTACTTC,CASCLGQGYEQYF,TRBD1,TRBV18,TRBJ2-7,-
TGTGCCAGCAGTGGGCAGGGGGCAGGAGAGCAGTTCTTC,CASSGQGAGEQFF,TRBD1,TRBV2,TRBJ2-1,-
TGTGCCAGCAGCTCTCAGATTTATGGCTACACCTTC,CASSSQIYGYTF,-,TRBV9,TRBJ1-2,-
TGCAGCGTTGAAGGGGGACAGAACTACGAGCAGTACTTC,CSVEGGQNYEQYF,TRBD1,TRBV29-1,TRBJ2-7,-
TGTGCCAGCAGTGCCACCTACGAGCAGTACTTC,CASSATYEQYF,-,TRBV6-1,TRBJ2-7,-
TGTGCCAGCAGGCCCACAGGGGGTCCGTGGGACACTGAAGCTTTCTTT,CASRPTGGPWDTEAFF,TRBD1,TRBV2,TRBJ1-1,few
TGTGCCAGTAGTATCCCACAGACAGGCCGCAATCAGCCCCAGCATTTT,CASSIPQTGRNQPQHF,-,TRBV19,TRBJ1-5,-
TGTGCCAGCTCCCCGACCTCCGGGACAGGGAGCTCAGATACGCAGTATTTT,CASSPTSGTGSSDTQYF,TRBD1,TRBV18,TRBJ2-3,-
TGTGCCAGCAGCGTTAGCGGGAGGGAGGAGACCCAGTACTTC,CASSVSGREETQYF,TRBD2,TRBV9,TRBJ2-5,-
TGTGCCAGCAGCCGACAGCCGGATGAAAAACTGTTTTTT,CASSRQPDEKLFF,-,TRBV11-2,TRBJ1-4,-
TGTGCCAGCAGTCCACCGGGACAGCCCTACGAGCAGTACTTC,CASSPPGQPYEQYF,TRBD1,TRBV6-1,TRBJ2-7,-
TGTGCCAGCAGCCTCCAGGGGGCCTCCTACAATGAGCAGTTCTTC,CASSLQGASYNEQFF,TRBD1,TRBV9,TRBJ2-1,-
TGTGCCAGCAGCTTAACCGGCCGGGCAACTAATGAAAAACTGTTTTTT,CASSLTGRATNEKLFF,-,TRBV7-3,TRBJ1-4,-
TGTGCCAGCACCAAGGGGTGGAGCACTGAAGCTTTCTTT,CASTKGWSTEAFF,-,TRBV13,TRBJ1-1,few
TGTGCCAGCAGCTTGGGGGTGTTAGCGGGAGGGCAAGAGACCCAGTACTTC,CASSLGVLAGGQETQYF,TRBD2,TRBV7-8,TRBJ2-5,-
TGTGCCAGCAGCTCTTGGACAGGGGCAATCCCCCTCTACGAGCAGTACTTC,CASSSWTGAIPLYEQYF,TRBD1,TRBV11-2,TRBJ2-7,-
TGCAGCGTTGAAGGGTCGGGGGATACGCAGTATTTT,CSVEGSGDTQYF,-,TRBV29-1,TRBJ2-3,-
TGTGCCAGCAGGGGTCCGGGACACCCCTTCCTTCAAAGCTCCTACGAGCAGTACTTC,CASRGPGHPFLQSSYEQYF,-,TRBV5-8,TRBJ2-7,-
TGTGCCTGGAGTGTACGGTTCTCAATCCGCCATGGCTACACCTTC,CAWSVRFSIRHGYTF,-,TRBV30,TRBJ1-2,-
TGTGCCAGCAGTCCCGCGACCCGGGGGACGAATGAAAAACTGTTTTTT,CASSPATRGTNEKLFF,-,TRBV6-6,TRBJ1-4,once
TGCAGCGACACAGGGGGCCCGCTCTATGGCTACACCTTC,CSDTGGPLYGYTF,TRBD1,TRBV29-1,TRBJ1-2,-
TGCGCCAGCAGCACCGGACAGGGATTGTCCCAAGAGACCCAGTACTTC,CASSTGQGLSQETQYF,TRBD1,TRBV5-1,TRBJ2-5,-
TGCGCCAGCAGCTTGGTTCCGGGAGTGGGCACAGATACGCAGTATTTT,CASSLVPGVGTDTQYF,-,TRBV5-1,TRBJ2-3,-
TGTGCCAGCAGCTTAGGCTCAGGGGCTATCTATGGCTACACCTTC,CASSLGSGAIYGYTF,-,TRBV7-9,TRBJ1-2,-
TGTGCCAGCACCCGGGGACTAGCAGGCAATGAGCAGTTCTTC,CASTRGLAGNEQFF,TRBD2,TRBV6-5,TRBJ2-1,-
TGCGCCAGCAGCTTGGCCTTTGTGACAGACTATGGCTACACCTTC,CASSLAFVTDYGYTF,-,TRBV5-1,TRBJ1-2,-
TGTGCCAGCAGCGGGACTAGGCATGAGCAGTTCTTC,CASSGTRHEQFF,TRBD2,TRBV11-2,TRBJ2-1,-
TGCGCCAGCAGCCACCGACTAGCGGCGGGGGAGCTGTTTTTT,CASSHRLAAGELFF,TRBD2,TRBV4-3,TRBJ2-2,-
TGTGCCAGCAGCGTGGGGAGGCCCACCGGGGAGCTGTTTTTT,CASSVGRPTGELFF,-,TRBV9,TRBJ2-2,-
TGTGCCAGCAGCCCCCAACTTGGCTCCTACGAGCAGTACTTC,CASSPQLGSYEQYF,-,TRBV5-6,TRBJ2-7,-
TGTGCCAGCAGTGAAAGGAGGACAGGGGGAAGGAAAAACTATGGCTACACCTTC,CASSERRTGGRKNYGYTF,TRBD1,TRBV2,TRBJ1-2,-
TGCAGCGCCCATGACAGGTGGGGTGAAGCTTTCTTT,CSAHDRWGEAFF,-,TRBV29-1,TRBJ1-1,many
TGTGCCAGCAGCATCGACAGGTTCGGCTATGGCTACACCTTC,CASSIDRFGYGYTF,-,TRBV6-1,TRBJ1-2,-
TGTGCCAGCGGGCGGGACTCAACCTACGAGCAGTACTTC,CASGRDSTYEQYF,-,TRBV2,TRBJ2-7,-
TGTGCCAGCGTCCGGATGGGCCTAGAAGCTTTCTTT,CASVRMGLEAFF,-,TRBV7-2,TRBJ1-1,-
TGTGCCAGCTCACCCGACAGGTACGAGCAGTACTTC,CASSPDRYEQYF,-,TRBV18,TRBJ2-7,-